This TCR beta chain was sequenced in a study of response to subunit inactivated influenza vaccine. General study results and limits: Each seasonal influenza vaccination, the authors suggested, recruits few new T cells.

J gave up 2 bases and V 0 bases, and 5 bases lay outside the gene matches. The CDR3 runs to 17 residues. CDR1 is LGHNA, CDR2 YSLEER, per germline. In TCRdb, the RT-PCR reads were re-called with MiXCR into one record per CDR3 protein. The sample has hundreds of thousands of distinct CDR3 sequences; approximately 15% are singletons. Details on this clonotype: The target antigen is unknown.

This clonotype was obtained from a man aged 50-59 years who received an inactivated influenza vaccine. This material consisted of PBMCs from blood, taken 14 to 15 days before vaccination. J is TRBJ2-7 and V is TRBV4-3; 12 bases map to TRBD2. The CDR3 sequence: CASSQDLAGGPAYEQYF. The DNA for the CDR3 is TGCGCCAGCAGCCAAGACCTAGCGGGAGGGCCGGCCTACGAGCAGTACTTC.